This T cell receptor (beta chain) was observed in a study of liver allograft versus peripheral blood T cells. In the study overall: Recipients' peripheral blood supplied the T cell receptor repertoires against which those in transplanted livers were compared.

This clonotype occurred once. With 0 bases clipped from V and 10 bases from J, the junction kept 7 bases outside the gene matches. The CDR3 spans 15 residues. TCRdb re-called the reads through MiXCR, storing one row per CDR3 protein. The table shows around 6,600 distinct CDR3 sequences, with roughly 17% occurring only once. The V call is TRBV23-1, the J call TRBJ1-5; 9 nucleotides agree with TRBD1. TRBV23-1 has ORF status, its function being uncertain. The TCR was taken from a human patient who had a liver transplant. A share of the T cells may be of graft donor origin. The CDR3 sequence is CASSQSRQGVPPQHF. The CDR3 DNA reads TGCGCCAGCAGTCAATCGCGACAGGGGGTCCCCCCCCAGCATTTT.